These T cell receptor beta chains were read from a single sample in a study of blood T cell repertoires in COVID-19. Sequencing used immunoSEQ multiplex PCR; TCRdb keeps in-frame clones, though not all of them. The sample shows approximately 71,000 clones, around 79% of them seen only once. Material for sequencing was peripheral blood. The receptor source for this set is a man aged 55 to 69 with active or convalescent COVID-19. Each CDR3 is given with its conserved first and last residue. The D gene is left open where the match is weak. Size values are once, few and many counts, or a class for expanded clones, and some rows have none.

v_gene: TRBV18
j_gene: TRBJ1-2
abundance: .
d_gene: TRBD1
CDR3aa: CASSPSGQGRNYGYTF
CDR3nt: TGTGCCAGCTCACCCTCGGGACAGGGTAGAAACTATGGCTACACCTTC

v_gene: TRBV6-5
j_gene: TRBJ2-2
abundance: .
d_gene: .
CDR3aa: CASRFDFTGELFF
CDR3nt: TGTGCCAGCAGGTTCGACTTCACCGGGGAGCTGTTTTTT

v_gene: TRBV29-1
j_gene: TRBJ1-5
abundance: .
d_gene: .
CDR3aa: CSARWGRDSNQPQHF
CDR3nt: TGCAGCGCCCGGTGGGGCAGAGATAGCAATCAGCCCCAGCATTTT

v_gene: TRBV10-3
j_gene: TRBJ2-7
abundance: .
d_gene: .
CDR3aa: CAISEFSAYEQYF
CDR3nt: TGTGCCATCAGTGAATTTTCGGCCTACGAGCAGTACTTC

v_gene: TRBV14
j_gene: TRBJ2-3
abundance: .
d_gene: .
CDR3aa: CASSQAPPQFGTDTQYF
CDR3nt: TGTGCCAGCAGCCAAGCTCCCCCACAGTTCGGCACAGATACGCAGTATTTT

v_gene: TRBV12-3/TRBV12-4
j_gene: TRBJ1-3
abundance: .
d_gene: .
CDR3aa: CASSLTGGNTIYF
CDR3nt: TGTGCCAGCAGTTTGACAGGTGGAAACACCATATATTTT

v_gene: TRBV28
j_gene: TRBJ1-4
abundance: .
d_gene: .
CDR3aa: CASSPTVVREKLFF
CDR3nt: TGTGCCAGCAGTCCTACAGTGGTTCGGGAAAAACTGTTTTTT

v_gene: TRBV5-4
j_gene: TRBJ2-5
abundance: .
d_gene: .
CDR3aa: CASSLFYGYQETQYF
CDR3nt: TGTGCCAGCAGCCTCTTCTACGGGTACCAAGAGACCCAGTACTTC

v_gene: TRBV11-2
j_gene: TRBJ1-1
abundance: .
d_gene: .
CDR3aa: CASSPNRAPGTEAFF
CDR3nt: TGTGCCAGCAGCCCAAACAGGGCTCCGGGGACTGAAGCTTTCTTT

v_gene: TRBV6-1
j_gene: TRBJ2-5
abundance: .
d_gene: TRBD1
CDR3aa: CASRPYGTGYDQYF
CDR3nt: TGTGCCAGCAGGCCCTACGGGACAGGCTATGACCAGTACTTC

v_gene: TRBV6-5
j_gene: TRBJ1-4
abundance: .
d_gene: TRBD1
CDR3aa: CASSYSTGAINEKLFF
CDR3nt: TGTGCCAGCAGTTACTCGACAGGGGCGATTAATGAAAAACTGTTTTTT

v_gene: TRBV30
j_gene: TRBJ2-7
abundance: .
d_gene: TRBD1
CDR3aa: CAWSWTGLSYEQYF
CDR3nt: TGTGCCTGGAGTTGGACAGGCCTCTCCTACGAGCAGTACTTC

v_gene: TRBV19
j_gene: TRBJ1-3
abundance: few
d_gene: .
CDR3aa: CASRAYSGNTIYF
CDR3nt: TGTGCCAGTAGAGCTTACTCTGGAAACACCATATATTTT

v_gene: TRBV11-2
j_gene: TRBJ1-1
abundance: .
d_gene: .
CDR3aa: CASSGQGKRRGEAFF
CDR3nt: TGTGCCAGCAGTGGGCAGGGAAAGAGGAGGGGTGAAGCTTTCTTT

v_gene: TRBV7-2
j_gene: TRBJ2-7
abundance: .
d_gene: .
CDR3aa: CASSLAMGTYEQYF
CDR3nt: TGTGCCAGCAGCTTAGCTATGGGCACCTACGAGCAGTACTTC

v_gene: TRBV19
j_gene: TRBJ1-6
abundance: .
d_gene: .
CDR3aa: CASNEGSNSPLHF
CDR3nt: TGTGCCAGTAATGAGGGTTCCAATTCACCCCTCCACTTT

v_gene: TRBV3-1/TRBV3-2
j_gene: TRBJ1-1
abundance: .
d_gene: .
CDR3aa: CASSQGQGLNTEAFF
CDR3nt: TGTGCCAGCAGCCAAGGGCAGGGCTTGAACACTGAAGCTTTCTTT

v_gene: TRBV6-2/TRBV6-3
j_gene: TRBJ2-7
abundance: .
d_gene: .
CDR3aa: CASSPFEVSYEQYF
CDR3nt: TGTGCCAGCAGTCCGTTCGAGGTTTCCTACGAGCAGTACTTC

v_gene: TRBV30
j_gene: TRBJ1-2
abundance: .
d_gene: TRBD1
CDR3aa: CAWDRATGYTF
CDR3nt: TGTGCCTGGGACAGGGCGACAGGCTACACCTTC

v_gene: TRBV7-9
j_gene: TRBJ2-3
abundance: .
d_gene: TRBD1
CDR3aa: CASSRGQGLTDTQYF
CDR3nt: TGTGCCAGCAGCCGGGGACAGGGACTGACAGATACGCAGTATTTT

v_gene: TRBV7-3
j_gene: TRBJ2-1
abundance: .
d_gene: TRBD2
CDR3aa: CASSLTIGGTSGGNEQFF
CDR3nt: TGTGCCAGCAGCTTAACGATAGGAGGAACTAGCGGGGGCAATGAGCAGTTCTTC

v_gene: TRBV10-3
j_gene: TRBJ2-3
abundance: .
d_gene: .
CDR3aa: CAISGENTQYF
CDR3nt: TGTGCCATCAGCGGGGAGAATACGCAGTATTTT

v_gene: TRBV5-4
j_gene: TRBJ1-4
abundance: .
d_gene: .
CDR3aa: CARRRVEREKLFF
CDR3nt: TGTGCCAGGCGACGGGTTGAGCGGGAAAAACTGTTTTTT

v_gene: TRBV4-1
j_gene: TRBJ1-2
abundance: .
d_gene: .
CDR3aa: CASSQDYPLMVSGYTF
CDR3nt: TGCGCCAGCAGCCAAGATTACCCCCTTATGGTGAGTGGCTACACCTTC

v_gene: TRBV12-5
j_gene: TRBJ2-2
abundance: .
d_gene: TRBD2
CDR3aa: CASGLNPSGGRTGELFF
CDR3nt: TGTGCTAGTGGTCTCAACCCTAGCGGGGGGAGGACCGGGGAGCTGTTTTTT

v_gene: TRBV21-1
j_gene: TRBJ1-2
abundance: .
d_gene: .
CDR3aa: CASSPRRRDGYTF
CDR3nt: TGTGCCAGCAGCCCGCGGAGGAGGGATGGCTACACCTTC

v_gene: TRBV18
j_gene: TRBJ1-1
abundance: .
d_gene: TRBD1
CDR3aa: CASSPRAIGFGRGPPNTEAFF
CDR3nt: TGTGCCAGCTCACCACGGGCTATCGGGTTCGGCAGGGGGCCTCCGAACACTGAAGCTTTCTTT

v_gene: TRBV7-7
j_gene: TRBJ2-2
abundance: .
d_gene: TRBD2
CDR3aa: CASSLSGGNTGELFF
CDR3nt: TGTGCCAGCAGCTTGTCGGGGGGGAACACCGGGGAGCTGTTTTTT

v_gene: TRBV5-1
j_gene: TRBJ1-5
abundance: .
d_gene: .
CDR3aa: CASSPPAGAGDNQPQHF
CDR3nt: TGCGCCAGCAGCCCTCCCGCCGGGGCGGGGGACAATCAGCCCCAGCATTTT

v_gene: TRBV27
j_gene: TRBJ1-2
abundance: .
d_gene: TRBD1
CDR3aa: CASSSTHRGVYGYTF
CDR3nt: TGTGCCAGCAGTTCCACCCACAGGGGCGTGTATGGCTACACCTTC

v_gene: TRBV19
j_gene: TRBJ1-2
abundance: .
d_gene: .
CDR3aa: CASSWQGYGYTF
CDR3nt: TGTGCCAGTAGTTGGCAGGGCTATGGCTACACCTTC

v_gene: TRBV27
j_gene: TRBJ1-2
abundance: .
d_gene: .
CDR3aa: CASSLFPGDNYGYTF
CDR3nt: TGTGCCAGCAGTTTATTTCCGGGGGATAACTATGGCTACACCTTC

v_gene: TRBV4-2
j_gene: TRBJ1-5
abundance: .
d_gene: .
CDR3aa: CASSQDRSGFGNQPQHF
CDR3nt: TGTGCCAGCAGCCAAGATCGGTCGGGTTTCGGCAATCAGCCCCAGCATTTT

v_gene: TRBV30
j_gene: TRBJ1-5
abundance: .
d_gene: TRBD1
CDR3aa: CAWSTGTGFSQPQHF
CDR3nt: TGTGCCTGGAGTACCGGGACAGGTTTTAGTCAGCCCCAGCATTTT

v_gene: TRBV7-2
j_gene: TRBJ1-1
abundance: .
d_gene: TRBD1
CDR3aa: CASSAPYYRGTEAFF
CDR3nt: TGTGCCAGCAGCGCGCCCTACTACAGGGGTACTGAAGCTTTCTTT

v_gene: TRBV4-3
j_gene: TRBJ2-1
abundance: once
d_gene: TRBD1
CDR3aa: CASSQDARGFLHEQFF
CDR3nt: TGCGCCAGCAGCCAAGACGCCAGGGGGTTCCTCCATGAGCAGTTCTTC

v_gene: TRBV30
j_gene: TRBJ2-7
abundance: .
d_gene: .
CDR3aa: CAWSSRQAGYEAQYF
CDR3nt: TGTGCCTGGAGTTCCCGACAGGCGGGCTACGAGGCGCAGTACTTC

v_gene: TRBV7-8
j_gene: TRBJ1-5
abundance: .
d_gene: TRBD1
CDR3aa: CASSPGQGNQPQHF
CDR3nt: TGTGCCAGCAGCCCCGGACAGGGCAATCAGCCCCAGCATTTT

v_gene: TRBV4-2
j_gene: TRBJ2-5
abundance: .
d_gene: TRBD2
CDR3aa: CASSPYERGPQETQYF
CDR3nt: TGTGCCAGCAGCCCCTACGAGCGGGGGCCACAAGAGACCCAGTACTTC

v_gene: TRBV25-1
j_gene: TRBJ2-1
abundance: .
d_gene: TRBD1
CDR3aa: CASRQGVLFF
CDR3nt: TGTGCCAGCAGACAGGGGGTGCTGTTCTTC

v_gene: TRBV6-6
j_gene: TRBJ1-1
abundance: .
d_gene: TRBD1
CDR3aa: CASSLLAGGAGSTEAFF
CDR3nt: TGTGCCAGCAGTCTTCTCGCAGGGGGCGCTGGGAGCACTGAAGCTTTCTTT

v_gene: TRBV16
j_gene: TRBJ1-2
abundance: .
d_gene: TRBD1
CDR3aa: CASSQSGTGGGYTF
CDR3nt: TGTGCCAGCAGCCAATCCGGGACAGGGGGTGGCTACACCTTC

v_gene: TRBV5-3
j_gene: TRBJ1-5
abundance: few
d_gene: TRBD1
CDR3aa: CARSRTGNQPQHF
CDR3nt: TGTGCCAGAAGCCGGACAGGGAATCAGCCCCAGCATTTT

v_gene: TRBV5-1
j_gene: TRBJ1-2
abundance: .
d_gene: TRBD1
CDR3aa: CASSSDNWTGGAGYTF
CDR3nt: TGCGCCAGCAGCTCGGACAATTGGACAGGGGGCGCGGGCTACACCTTC

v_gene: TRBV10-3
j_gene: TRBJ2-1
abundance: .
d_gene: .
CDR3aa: CAIGGGDVNEQFF
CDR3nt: TGTGCCATCGGCGGGGGCGACGTTAATGAGCAGTTCTTC

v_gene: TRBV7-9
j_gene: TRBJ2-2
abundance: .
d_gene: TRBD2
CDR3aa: CASSLLQRGTGTGELFF
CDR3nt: TGTGCCAGCAGCTTATTACAGCGGGGGACGGGTACCGGGGAGCTGTTTTTT

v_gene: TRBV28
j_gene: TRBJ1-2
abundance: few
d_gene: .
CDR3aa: CASSLGSLLGYTF
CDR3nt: TGTGCCAGCAGTTTGGGCAGCTTACTCGGCTACACCTTC

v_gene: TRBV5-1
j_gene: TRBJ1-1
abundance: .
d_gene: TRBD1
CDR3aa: CASSSGQGFEAFF
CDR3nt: TGCGCCAGCAGCTCGGGACAGGGTTTTGAAGCTTTCTTT